Each of the 31 T cell receptor beta chains below was sequenced from the same sample in a study of cytomegalovirus exposure and HLA in healthy donors. PCR was performed using 60 Vbeta and 13 Jbeta primers. Data came from immunoSEQ multiplex PCR; TCRdb stores just in-frame clones and leaves some out. This sample has roughly 140,000 clones, with just under 70% found just once. Sequenced: PBMCs. Receptors originate from a man aged 60 to 69 in good health and CMV-seronegative.

This clone is a singleton in its sample. The chain carries TRBV15 and TRBJ2-1; D is possibly TRBD1 (6 bases). Germline CDR1 reads LNHNV; CDR2 reads YYDKDF (reference sequence). The CDR3 contains 17 residues. With 1 base removed from V and 5 bases from J, the gap between germline ends came to 18 bases. The CDR3 loop reads CATSRVGGTIGDNEQFF. CDR3 coding DNA: TGTGCCACCAGCAGAGTAGGGGGAACTATCGGAGACAATGAGCAGTTCTTC.

The CDR3 DNA follows: TGCGCCAGCAGCTTGGGGGCGGGGGTTAGGAACACTGAAGCTTTCTTT. Its translation: CASSLGAGVRNTEAFF. V usage is TRBV5-1 and J usage is TRBJ1-1; D is perhaps TRBD1 (5 bases). The V and J ends lost 0 bases and 1 base respectively, with 13 bases between them. CDR3 length: 16 amino acids. Germline CDR1 and CDR2: SGHRS and YFSETQ.

This chain connects TRBV7-3 to TRBJ2-1, with 11 positions matching TRBD2. Germline loops: CDR1 SGHTA, CDR2 FQGTGA. The CDR3 runs to 15 residues. The V segment lost 3 bases and the J segment 6 bases; nucleotides outside the gene matches: 4. CDR3 amino acids: CASSFLLAGVNEQFF. CDR3 DNA: TGTGCCAGCAGCTTTTTACTAGCGGGAGTCAATGAGCAGTTCTTC.

This clone was observed a few times. The chain's CDR3 is CASSYSLDSPYEQYF. The DNA of the CDR3 is TGTGCCAGCAGTTACTCCTTGGACAGTCCCTACGAGCAGTACTTC. The chain employs TRBV6-5 and TRBJ2-7; possibly TRBD1 for D (6 bases). The CDR3 is 15 residues long. V was trimmed by 0 bases and J by 2 bases, leaving 11 bases between them. Looked up from germline, CDR1 is MNHEY and CDR2 is SVGAGI.

This clone was detected only a few times. The V gene is TRBV5-1, the J gene TRBJ2-2, with D uncertain. CDR3 length equals 14 residues. V was pared by 4 bases and J by 0 bases, with 7 bases between. Germline V gives CDR1 SGHRS, CDR2 YFSETQ. CDR3 amino acids: CASSPTSNTGELFF. CDR3 nucleotide sequence: TGCGCCAGCAGCCCGACATCGAACACCGGGGAGCTGTTTTTT.

This chain joins TRBV18 and TRBJ1-1; the D gene is possibly TRBD1 (5 bases). The germline V and J ends were trimmed by 3 bases and 4 bases, with 12 bases remaining between them. Germline assignment: CDR1 KGHSH and CDR2 LQKENI. The CDR3 consists of 14 residues. CDR3 in DNA: TGTGCCAGCTCACCCGCAGGGATGGCCACTGAAGCTTTCTTT. Amino acids: CASSPAGMATEAFF.

The chain couples TRBV25-1 to TRBJ1-4; the match to TRBD1 covers 11 bases. CDR1 is MGHDK and CDR2 is SYGVNS in the germline V gene. V was pared by 7 bases and J by 8 bases, with 15 bases of the junction left unmatched. This CDR3 comprises 17 residues. The CDR3 DNA follows: TGTGCCAGCACAAGCTCCCGTCCGGGACAGGGGGACGAAAAACTGTTTTTT. This codes for CASTSSRPGQGDEKLFF.

The chain combines TRBV5-1 with TRBJ2-7, with D uncertain. CDR1 SGHRS and CDR2 YFSETQ come from the germline V gene. V was shortened by 0 bases and J by 3 bases, with 10 bases between the two germline ends. The CDR3 contains 14 residues. The CDR3 DNA sequence: TGCGCCAGCAGCTTGGGACTCACAAACTACGAGCAGTACTTC. Translated: CASSLGLTNYEQYF.

The J gene is TRBJ2-6, the V gene TRBV5-1; a possible D gene is TRBD1 (6 bases). Germline assignment: CDR1 SGHRS and CDR2 YFSETQ. V shed 5 bases and J shed 0 bases, with 18 bases lying between them. The CDR3 runs to 18 residues. The CDR3 DNA reads TGCGCCAGCAGGCTGGGGACAACCCTCCTCTCTGGGGCCAACGTCCTGACTTTC. Translation gives CASRLGTTLLSGANVLTF.

The chain recombines TRBV6-1 with TRBJ1-5; D is uncertain. The germline V gene has CDR1 MNHNS and CDR2 SASEGT. V gave up 2 bases and J gave up 0 bases, with 11 bases separating them. This CDR3 spans 16 amino acids. CDR3 sequence reads: CASSENMAGSNQPQHF. Here the CDR3 DNA reads TGTGCCAGCAGTGAAAATATGGCAGGTAGCAATCAGCCCCAGCATTTT.

There are a few counts of this clone. CDR3 DNA: TGTGCCAGCAGTTTCCGGGACAGCTCCTATGGCTACACCTTC. It is translated as CASSFRDSSYGYTF. This chain connects TRBV6-5 to TRBJ1-2; TRBD1 aligns across 7 bases. The CDR3 covers 14 residues. CDR1 MNHEY and CDR2 SVGAGI come from the germline V gene. V was clipped by 4 bases and J by 4 bases; unmatched bases: 6.

The rearrangement uses TRBV19 and TRBJ1-5; D perhaps matches TRBD1 (6 bases). The CDR3 is made up of 15 amino acids. Germline V gene lookup returns CDR1 LNHDA and CDR2 SQIVND (reference sequence). V was trimmed by 0 bases and J by 3 bases, leaving 9 bases between them. The chain's CDR3 is CASSIEQGYNQPQHF. In nucleotides, the CDR3 is TGTGCCAGTAGTATAGAACAGGGCTACAATCAGCCCCAGCATTTT.

This chain uses TRBV28 with TRBJ1-5, with D perhaps matching TRBD1 (6 bases). Germline V CDR1 and CDR2: MDHEN, SYDVKM. Trimming shortened V by 4 bases and J by 0 bases, and 10 bases separated the two germline ends. The CDR3 has 15 amino acids. The CDR3 coding sequence is TGTGCCAGCAGTTCCGGGACACCTAGCAATCAGCCCCAGCATTTT. It yields the protein CASSSGTPSNQPQHF. Drawing the rest from reference TRBV28 and TRBJ1-5, the complete variable domain is DVKVTQSSRYLVKRTGEKVFLECVQDMDHENMFWYRQDPGLGLRLIYFSYDVKMKEKGDIPEGYSVSREKKERFSLILESASTNQTSMYLCASSSGTPSNQPQHFGDGTRLSIL.

In DNA form, the CDR3 reads TGTGCCAGCGGGCAGCGGGAAGGTACAGATACGCAGTATTTT. Translated: CASGQREGTDTQYF. The chain has TRBV6-5 and TRBJ2-3, with 7 bases matching TRBD2. The trim removed 8 bases at V and 3 bases at J, leaving 8 bases unmatched. The CDR3 runs to 14 residues. The germline V gene encodes CDR1 MNHEY and CDR2 SVGAGI.

V usage is TRBV9 and J usage is TRBJ2-7; 8 bases are shared with TRBD2. CDR1 and CDR2 from the germline V gene are SGDLS and YYNGEE. The CDR3 covers 16 residues. Unmatched junction bases numbered 10, after V lost 2 bases and J lost 3 bases. This chain's CDR3 is CASSVTSGSGLYEQYF. For the CDR3, the DNA is TGTGCCAGCAGCGTTACTAGCGGATCAGGCCTCTACGAGCAGTACTTC.

This chain links TRBV30 with TRBJ2-2, with 8 bases lining up with TRBD1. J was trimmed by 7 bases and V by 5 bases; bases with no gene match: 3. The CDR3 sequence is 12 residues long. The germline V gene has CDR1 GTSNPN and CDR2 SVGIG (reference sequence). CDR3 nucleotides: TGTGCCTGGCAGGGGGCCGACGGGGAGCTGTTTTTT. Translating gives CAWQGADGELFF.

The gene calls are TRBV6-1 and TRBJ2-7; 9 nucleotides agree with TRBD1. V lost 5 bases and J lost 3; bases outside the gene matches: 8. This CDR3 is 15 amino acids long. Germline values: CDR1 MNHNS, CDR2 SASEGT. CDR3 region: CASSPRDREGYEQYF. The CDR3 nucleotides read TGTGCCAGCAGTCCAAGGGACAGGGAAGGCTACGAGCAGTACTTC.

This chain connects TRBV19 to TRBJ1-2; D remains unclear. Deletions cut 5 bases from V and 8 bases from J, with 9 bases between. The CDR3 runs 11 residues. Per germline, CDR1 LNHDA and CDR2 SQIVND (reference sequence). CDR3 sequence reads: CASSEGWGYTF. In DNA, the CDR3 is TGTGCCAGTAGTGAGGGATGGGGCTACACCTTC.

V gene TRBV4-1 combines with J gene TRBJ2-2; D is possibly TRBD1 (6 bases). Between the trimmed V and J ends, which lost 1 base and 5 bases, there was a span of 8 bases. From germline, CDR1 is MGHRA and CDR2 YSYEKL. The CDR3 is 14 residues long. The CDR3: CASSQAQGTGELFF. CDR3 DNA sequence: TGCGCCAGCAGCCAAGCACAGGGTACCGGGGAGCTGTTTTTT.

The V and J genes are TRBV6-5 and TRBJ2-6; 9 bases are shared with TRBD1. The CDR3 covers 15 residues. Germline-derived CDR1 and CDR2 are MNHEY and SVGAGI. The V gene end was trimmed by 6 bases and the J gene end by 3 bases; junction bases not matched to a gene: 3. The CDR3 DNA sequence: TGTGCCAGCAGCACAGGGGGCAATGGGGCCAACGTCCTGACTTTC. This gives the protein CASSTGGNGANVLTF.

V is TRBV28 and J is TRBJ1-6; TRBD1 is a possible D gene (5 bases). CDR1 is MDHEN and CDR2 is SYDVKM in the germline V gene. The CDR3 length is 15 residues. V was trimmed by 5 bases and J by 0 bases, leaving 8 bases between them. DNA for the CDR3: TGTGCCAGCAGTCCCGACAGCTCCTATAATTCACCCCTCCACTTT. Translation gives CASSPDSSYNSPLHF.

This clone showed up just a few times. The junction departs from the called germline gene at one end, perhaps through a read error. V gene TRBV28 combines with J gene TRBJ1-5, with a possible D match to TRBD1 (6 bases). Germline V gene lookup returns CDR1 MDHEN and CDR2 SYDVKM. This CDR3 contains 14 residues. CDR3 residues: CAGRGEGYNQPQHF. DNA of the CDR3: TGTGCCGGCAGGGGCGAGGGATACAATCAGCCCCAGCATTTT.

The chain has TRBV19 and TRBJ1-3; maybe TRBD1 (5 bases). The CDR3 length is 15 residues. CDR1 and CDR2 (germline): LNHDA, SQIVND (reference sequence). V shed 4 bases and J shed 2 bases, with 12 bases lying between them. CDR3 DNA: TGTGCCAGTAGTAGCGCTGTGACAGCTGGAAACACCATATATTTT. The encoded protein is CASSSAVTAGNTIYF.

The chain links TRBV29-1 to TRBJ1-2, with 7 bases identical to TRBD1. The CDR3 is 13 residues long. J was trimmed by 6 bases and V by 2 bases; bases with no gene match: 6. Germline V gives CDR1 SQVTM, CDR2 ANQGSEA. The CDR3 bases are TGCAGCGTTGAAACCCGGGACAGAGATGGCTACACCTTC. It translates to CSVETRDRDGYTF. Complete variable domain (other parts from reference TRBV29-1 and TRBJ1-2): SAVISQKPSRDICQRGTSLTIQCQVDSQVTMMFWYRQQPGQSLTLIATANQGSEATYESGFVIDKFPISRPNLTFSTLTVSNMSPEDSSIYLCSVETRDRDGYTFGSGTRLTVV.

This sequence joins TRBV9 and TRBJ2-7, with 14 nucleotides matching TRBD2. The CDR3 runs 19 residues. Germline CDR1 is SGDLS and CDR2 is YYNGEE. J lost 4 bases, V lost 2 bases, and 14 bases had no gene match. Here the CDR3 reads CASSVGTSGSEWGLYEQYF. CDR3 DNA sequence: TGTGCCAGCAGCGTGGGGACTAGCGGGAGTGAGTGGGGATTATACGAGCAGTACTTC.

The chain has TRBV5-1 and TRBJ1-1; maybe TRBD1 (5 bases). Trimming removed 0 bases from V and 0 bases from J, with 9 bases in between. The CDR3 spans 15 residues. CDR1 SGHRS and CDR2 YFSETQ come from the germline V gene. The CDR3 reads CASSLVGRMNTEAFF. The CDR3 DNA is TGCGCCAGCAGCTTGGTGGGGCGTATGAACACTGAAGCTTTCTTT.

The genes are TRBV9 and TRBJ2-6; weak D call: TRBD1 (9 bases). V lost 0 bases, J lost 0 bases, and 19 bases lay in between. The CDR3 consists of 20 residues. Looked up from germline, CDR1 is SGDLS and CDR2 is YYNGEE. The CDR3 loop is CASSVGREGTGSSGANVLTF. CDR3 coding DNA: TGTGCCAGCAGCGTAGGTCGGGAGGGGACAGGGAGCTCTGGGGCCAACGTCCTGACTTTC.

J is TRBJ1-1 and V is TRBV15; unclear D gene. Per the germline V gene, CDR1 is LNHNV and CDR2 is YYDKDF (reference sequence). This CDR3 has 17 amino acids. The V gene lost 4 bases and the J gene lost 0 bases, with 18 bases spanning the gap. The DNA of the CDR3 is TGTGCCACCAGCACGAGAAAACCGGGAGCAATGAACACTGAAGCTTTCTTT. The encoded protein is CATSTRKPGAMNTEAFF.

The chain combines TRBV4-1 with TRBJ2-1; 7 bases map to TRBD2. The CDR3 has 16 residues. V was clipped by 4 bases and J by 0 bases; unmatched bases: 6. CDR1 and CDR2 (germline): MGHRA, YSYEKL. The CDR3 sequence is CASSRLAESSYNEQFF. The CDR3 nucleotides read TGCGCCAGCAGCCGTCTAGCGGAAAGCTCCTACAATGAGCAGTTCTTC.

V usage is TRBV13 and J usage is TRBJ2-3, with D perhaps TRBD2 (6 bases). CDR3 length: 12 residues. Between the trimmed V and J ends, which lost 1 base and 10 bases, there was a span of 9 bases. Germline CDR1 PRHDT, CDR2 FYEKMQ (reference sequence). CDR3 bases: TGTGCCAGCAGCTTAGTTCGGGAGTCGCAGTATTTT. It specifies CASSLVRESQYF.

The chain couples TRBV28 to TRBJ2-2; 9 bases align to TRBD2. Germline CDR1 MDHEN, CDR2 SYDVKM. The J segment lost 5 bases and the V segment lost 6 bases, leaving 10 bases of the junction unmatched. The CDR3 loop spans 16 amino acids. The CDR3 DNA reads as TGTGCCAGCAGCCAACTTAGCGGGAGCGGGACCGGGGAGCTGTTTTTT. Translating it yields CASSQLSGSGTGELFF.